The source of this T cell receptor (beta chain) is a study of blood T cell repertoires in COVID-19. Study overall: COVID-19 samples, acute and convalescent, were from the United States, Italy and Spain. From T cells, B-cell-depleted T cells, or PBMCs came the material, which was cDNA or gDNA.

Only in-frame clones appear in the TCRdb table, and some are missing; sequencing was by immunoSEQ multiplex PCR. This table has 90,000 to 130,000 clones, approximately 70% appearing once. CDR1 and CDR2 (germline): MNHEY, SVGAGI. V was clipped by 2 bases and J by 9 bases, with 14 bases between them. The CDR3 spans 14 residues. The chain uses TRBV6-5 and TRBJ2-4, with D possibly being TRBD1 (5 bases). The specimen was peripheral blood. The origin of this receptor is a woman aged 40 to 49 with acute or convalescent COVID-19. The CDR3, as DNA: TGTGCCAGCAGTTACGGGGCGAAGGTGGGCATTCAGTACTTC. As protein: CASSYGAKVGIQYF.